This T cell receptor (beta chain) was captured by sequencing in a study of spatial heterogeneity in lung cancer. Study-level background: A module score for T cells, taken from matched bulk RNA-seq, correlated strongly with TCR transcript counts in tumor regions. An average of more than ten raw reads was observed per unique TCR and UMI combination.

The time point denotes: sample taken at primary tumor resection. The cohort: 65 to 80 early-stage, untreated non-small cell lung cancer patients. The CDR3 totals 16 residues. Per the germline V gene, CDR1 is MNHEY and CDR2 is SVGEGT. Trimming left V 3 bases short and J 0 bases short, with 14 bases between. Study conclusions and caveats: The number of expanded tumor alpha and beta chains correlated with mutation number. Tumor T cells had an estimated coverage that came to around 7% for alpha chains and 13% for beta chains.

This clonotype has a count of ten or more. Its antigen is unidentified. A single record per CDR3 protein comes from TCRdb applying MiXCR to the 5' RACE reads. The sample has some 13,000 distinct CDR3 sequences, 3% to 4.5% seen once. The TCR originated in a male donor with early-stage non-small cell lung cancer. The specimen comprised lung tumor tissue, sampled at surgery. This chain links TRBV6-2 or TRBV6-3 with TRBJ2-5, with a tentative D call TRBD2 (6 bases). This chain's CDR3 is CASSYGRGLNQETQYF. In DNA form, the CDR3 reads TGTGCCAGCAGTTATGGGCGGGGACTGAACCAAGAGACCCAGTACTTC.